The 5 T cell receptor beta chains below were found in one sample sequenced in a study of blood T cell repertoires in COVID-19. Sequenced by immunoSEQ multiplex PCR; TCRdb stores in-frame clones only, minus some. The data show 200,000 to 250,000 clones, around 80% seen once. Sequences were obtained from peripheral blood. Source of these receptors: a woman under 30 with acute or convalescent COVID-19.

DNA for the CDR3: TGCGCCAGCAGCACCAGACTAGCGGGAGATGAGCAGTTCTTC. Protein: CASSTRLAGDEQFF. The V gene is TRBV5-1, the J gene TRBJ2-1; 12 nucleotides match TRBD2. The V gene end was trimmed by 4 bases and the J gene end by 8 bases; junction bases not matched to a gene: 4. In germline, CDR1 is SGHRS, CDR2 YFSETQ. There are 14 residues in the CDR3.

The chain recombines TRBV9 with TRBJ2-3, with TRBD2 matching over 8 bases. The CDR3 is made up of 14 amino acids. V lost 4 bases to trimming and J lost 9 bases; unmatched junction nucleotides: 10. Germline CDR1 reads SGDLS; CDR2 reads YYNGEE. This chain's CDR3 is CASSLGLGDRTQYF. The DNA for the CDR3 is TGTGCCAGCAGCCTGGGACTAGGGGATAGAACGCAGTATTTT. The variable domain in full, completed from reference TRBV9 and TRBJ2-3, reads DSGVTQTPKHLITATGQRVTLRCSPRSGDLSVYWYQQSLDQGLQFLIQYYNGEERAKGNILERFSAQQFPDLHSELNLSSLELGDSALYFCASSLGLGDRTQYFGPGTRLTVL.

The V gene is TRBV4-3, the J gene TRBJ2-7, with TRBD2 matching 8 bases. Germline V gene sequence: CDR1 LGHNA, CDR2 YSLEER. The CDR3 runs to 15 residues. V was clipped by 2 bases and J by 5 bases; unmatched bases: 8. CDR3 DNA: TGCGCCAGCAGCCAACGTTCGGGAGGGTACGACGAGCAGTACTTC. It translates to CASSQRSGGYDEQYF.

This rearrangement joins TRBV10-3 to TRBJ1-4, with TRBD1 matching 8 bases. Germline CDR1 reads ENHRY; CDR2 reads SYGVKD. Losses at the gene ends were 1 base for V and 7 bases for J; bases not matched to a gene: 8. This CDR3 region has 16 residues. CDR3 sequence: CAISEFMGQAPEKLFF. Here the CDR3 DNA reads TGTGCCATCAGTGAGTTTATGGGACAGGCACCTGAAAAACTGTTTTTT.

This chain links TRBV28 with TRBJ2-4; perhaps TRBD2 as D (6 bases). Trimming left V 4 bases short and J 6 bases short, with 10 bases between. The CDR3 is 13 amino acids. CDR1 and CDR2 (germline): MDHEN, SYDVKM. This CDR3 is CASSWDSRNIQYF. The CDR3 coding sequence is TGTGCCAGCAGTTGGGACTCTCGAAACATTCAGTACTTC.